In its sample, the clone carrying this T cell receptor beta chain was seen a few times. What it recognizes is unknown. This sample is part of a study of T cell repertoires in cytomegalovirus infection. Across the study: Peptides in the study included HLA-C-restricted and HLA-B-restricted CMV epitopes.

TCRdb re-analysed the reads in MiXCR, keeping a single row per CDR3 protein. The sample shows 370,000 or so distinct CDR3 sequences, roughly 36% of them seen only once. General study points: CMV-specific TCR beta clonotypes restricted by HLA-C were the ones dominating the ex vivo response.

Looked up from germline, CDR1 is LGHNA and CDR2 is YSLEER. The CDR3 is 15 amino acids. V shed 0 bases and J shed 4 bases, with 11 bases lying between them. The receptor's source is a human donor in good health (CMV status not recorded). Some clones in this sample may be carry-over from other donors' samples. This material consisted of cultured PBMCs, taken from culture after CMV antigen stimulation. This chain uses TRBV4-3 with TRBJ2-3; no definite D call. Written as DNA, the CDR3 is TGCGCCAGCAGCCAAGAGAGGCGCCGGGCAGATACGCAGTATTTT. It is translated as CASSQERRRADTQYF.